These T cell receptor beta chains were read from a single sample in a study of identical twins. TCRdb redid the calling of the 5' RACE reads with MiXCR, one entry per CDR3 protein. Altogether 400,000 to 550,000 distinct CDR3 sequences are present, around 20% being singletons, with the ten largest covering roughly 0.91%. These sequences were also reported in another study, on T cells expressing NK-cell markers.

The specimen sequenced was CD4+ T cells sorted from blood. These receptors were obtained from a young woman in good health. Each CDR3 is given with its conserved first and last residue. Fields, in order: J gene, D gene, clone size, V gene, CDR3 DNA, CDR3 protein. D genes are given only for firm matches. Size values are once, few and many counts, or a class for expanded clones, and some rows have none.

>TRBJ2-1|TRBD2|NA|TRBV10-2
TGCGCCAGCAAGGGCAGTCTAGCGGGGAGCTATGAGCAGTTCTTC
CASKGSLAGSYEQFF
>TRBJ2-7|NA|few|TRBV10-3
TGTGCCATCAGCCGGGACACGGATGGATACGAGCAGTACTTC
CAISRDTDGYEQYF
>TRBJ1-5|NA|NA|TRBV29-1
TGCAGCGTTGGTTGGCACTCGGGACAGCCCCAGCATTTT
CSVGWHSGQPQHF
>TRBJ2-1|NA|many|TRBV7-2
TGTGCCAGCAGCCCCACGGCCTTATGGAATGAGCAGTTCTTC
CASSPTALWNEQFF
>TRBJ2-1|TRBD2|few|TRBV7-9
TGTGCCAGCAGCTTAAGGCGGGAGGATAATGAGCAGTTCTTC
CASSLRREDNEQFF
>TRBJ2-1|TRBD1|few|TRBV24-1
TGTGCCACCAGTGATCCTTCGACAGGGGGGGGCAATGAGCAGTTCTTC
CATSDPSTGGGNEQFF
>TRBJ2-5|NA|once|TRBV6-2/TRBV6-3
TGTGCCAGCAGTTACCGGGACACCCAAGAGACCCAGTACTTC
CASSYRDTQETQYF
>TRBJ2-7|NA|NA|TRBV11-2
TGTGCAACCAGTAGGGGTAGCCTCGGGGAGCAGTACTTC
CATSRGSLGEQYF
>TRBJ2-6|TRBD1|NA|TRBV19
TGTGCCAGTAGTATCGGGGCCAGGGGGCGGTCCTCTGGGGCCAACGTCCTGACTTTC
CASSIGARGRSSGANVLTF
>TRBJ2-5|TRBD2|few|TRBV5-5
TGTGCCAGCAGCGCCGGGACTAGCCCTCGAGAGACCCAGTACTTC
CASSAGTSPRETQYF
>TRBJ2-7|TRBD2|NA|TRBV5-4
TGTGCCAGCACCTCCCCGACTAGCGGGAGTTCCGAGCAGTACTTC
CASTSPTSGSSEQYF
>TRBJ2-7|TRBD2|NA|TRBV7-2
TGTGCCAGCAGCTTAGCAGCGGGAGTAGAAACATACGAGCAGTACTTC
CASSLAAGVETYEQYF
>TRBJ1-1|TRBD1|NA|TRBV18
TGTGCCAGCTCACCAACGGGACAGGGGAGAACTGAAGCTTTCTTT
CASSPTGQGRTEAFF
>TRBJ2-1|NA|NA|TRBV12-3/TRBV12-4
TGTGCCAGCAGTGGAGGGAATTCTAATCTCTACAATGAGCAGTTCTTC
CASSGGNSNLYNEQFF
>TRBJ1-2|TRBD1|NA|TRBV27
TGTGCCAGCAGTTCACAGGGGACAGAATATGGCTACACCTTC
CASSSQGTEYGYTF
>TRBJ2-3|NA|NA|TRBV20-1
TGCAGTGCCGCGCATCAGCGGAGCACAGATACGCAGTATTTT
CSAAHQRSTDTQYF
>TRBJ1-1|TRBD1|NA|TRBV5-4
TGTGCCGCAGGGGGAGACACTGAAGCTTTCTTT
CAAGGDTEAFF
>TRBJ2-1|TRBD2|few|TRBV20-1
TGCAGTGCTAGAGATAAGCGGGGGTTATACAATGAGCAGTTCTTC
CSARDKRGLYNEQFF
>TRBJ2-3|TRBD1|few|TRBV20-1
TGCAGTGCTGGGGACAGGCGCCAAGATACGCAGTATTTT
CSAGDRRQDTQYF
>TRBJ1-5|NA|many|TRBV20-1
TGCAGTGCCACAGGGATGAATCAGCCCCAGCATTTT
CSATGMNQPQHF
>TRBJ2-7|TRBD1|NA|TRBV7-9
TGTGCCAGCAGCTTCGCAGGGGGCCGGAACGAGCAGTACTTC
CASSFAGGRNEQYF
>TRBJ2-1|TRBD2|NA|TRBV5-1
TGCGCCACCACGGACCTAAGCGGGGGAGCGTACAATGAGCAGTTCTTC
CATTDLSGGAYNEQFF